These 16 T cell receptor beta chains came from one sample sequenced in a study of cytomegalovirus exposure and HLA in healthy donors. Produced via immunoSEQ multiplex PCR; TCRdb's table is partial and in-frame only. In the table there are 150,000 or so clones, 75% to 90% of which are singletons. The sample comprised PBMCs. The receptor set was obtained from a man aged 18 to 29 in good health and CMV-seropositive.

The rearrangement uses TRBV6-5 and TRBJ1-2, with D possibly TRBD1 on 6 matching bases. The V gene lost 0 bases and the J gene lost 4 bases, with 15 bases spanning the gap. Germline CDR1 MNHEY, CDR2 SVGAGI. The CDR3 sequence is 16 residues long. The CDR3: CASSYSNTARGYGYTF. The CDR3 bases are TGTGCCAGCAGTTACTCGAATACGGCCAGGGGCTATGGCTACACCTTC.

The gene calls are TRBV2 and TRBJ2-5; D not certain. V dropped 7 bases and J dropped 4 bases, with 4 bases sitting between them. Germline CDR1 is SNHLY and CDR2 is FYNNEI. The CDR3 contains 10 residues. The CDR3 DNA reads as TGTGCCAGCATGGCAGAGACCCAGTACTTC. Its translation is CASMAETQYF.

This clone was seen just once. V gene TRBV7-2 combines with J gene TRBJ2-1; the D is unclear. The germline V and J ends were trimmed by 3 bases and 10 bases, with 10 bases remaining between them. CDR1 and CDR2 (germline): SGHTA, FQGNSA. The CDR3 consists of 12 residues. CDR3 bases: TGTGCCAGCAGCTTTAATCGCGAGGAGCAGTTCTTC. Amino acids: CASSFNREEQFF.

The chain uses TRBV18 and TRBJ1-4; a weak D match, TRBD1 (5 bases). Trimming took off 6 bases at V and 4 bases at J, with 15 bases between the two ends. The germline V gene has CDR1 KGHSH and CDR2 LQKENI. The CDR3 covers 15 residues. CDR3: CASSPDRANNEKLFF. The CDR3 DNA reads TGTGCCAGCTCCCCCGACAGAGCCAATAATGAAAAACTGTTTTTT.

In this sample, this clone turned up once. In DNA form, the CDR3 reads TGTGCCTGGAGTGTTTGGGCAGACCAAGAGACCCAGTACTTC. It specifies CAWSVWADQETQYF. The chain joins TRBV30 to TRBJ2-5; D call uncertain. The CDR3 is made up of 14 amino acids. In germline, CDR1 is GTSNPN, CDR2 SVGIG (reference sequence). V lost 0 bases and J lost 0, with 8 bases in between.

As DNA, the CDR3 is TGTGCCAGCAGCAGTCGGGACAGGGGAATCACTGAAGCTTTCTTT. This gives the protein CASSSRDRGITEAFF. The chain employs TRBV9 and TRBJ1-1; 10 nucleotides align to TRBD1. V shed 4 bases and J 4 bases; nucleotides not matched to a gene: 7. Germline values: CDR1 SGDLS, CDR2 YYNGEE. This CDR3 is built from 15 residues.

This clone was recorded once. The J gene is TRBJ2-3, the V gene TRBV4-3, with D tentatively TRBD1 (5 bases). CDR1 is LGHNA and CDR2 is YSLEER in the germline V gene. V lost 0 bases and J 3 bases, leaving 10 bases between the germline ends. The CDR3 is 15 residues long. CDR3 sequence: CASSQEKGPTDTQYF. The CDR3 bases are TGCGCCAGCAGCCAAGAAAAGGGGCCTACAGATACGCAGTATTTT.

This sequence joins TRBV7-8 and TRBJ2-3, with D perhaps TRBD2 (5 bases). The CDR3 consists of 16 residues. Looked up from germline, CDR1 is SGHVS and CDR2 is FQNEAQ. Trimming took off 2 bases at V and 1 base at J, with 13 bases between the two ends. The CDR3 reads CASSLTRLRGTDTQYF. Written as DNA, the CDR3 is TGTGCCAGCAGCTTAACTAGGTTAAGGGGCACAGATACGCAGTATTTT.

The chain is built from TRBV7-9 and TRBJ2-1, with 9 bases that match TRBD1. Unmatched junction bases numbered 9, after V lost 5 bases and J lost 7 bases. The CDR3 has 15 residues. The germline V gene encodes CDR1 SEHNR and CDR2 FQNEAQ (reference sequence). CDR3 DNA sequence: TGTGCCAGCAGCCGAAAACAGGGGGCGGAGAATGAGCAGTTCTTC. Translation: CASSRKQGAENEQFF.

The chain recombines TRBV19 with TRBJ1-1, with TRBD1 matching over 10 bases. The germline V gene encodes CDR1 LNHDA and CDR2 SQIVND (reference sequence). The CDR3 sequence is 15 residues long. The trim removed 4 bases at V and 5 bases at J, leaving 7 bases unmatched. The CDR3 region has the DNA TGTGCCAGTAGTACTTCGGACAGGGGGGGTACTGAAGCTTTCTTT. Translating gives CASSTSDRGGTEAFF.

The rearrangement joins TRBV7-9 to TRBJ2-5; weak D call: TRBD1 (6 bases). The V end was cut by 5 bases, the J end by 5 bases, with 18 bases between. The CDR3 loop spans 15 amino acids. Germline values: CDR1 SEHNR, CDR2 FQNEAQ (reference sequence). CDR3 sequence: CASSLLGGSGETQYF. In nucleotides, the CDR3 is TGTGCCAGCAGCCTACTAGGGGGTTCGGGGGAGACCCAGTACTTC.

The DNA for the CDR3 is TGTGCCAGCAGCCAAGATCTTGCAACTAATGAAAAACTGTTTTTT. The encoded protein is CASSQDLATNEKLFF. The chain recombines TRBV14 with TRBJ1-4; no clear D gene. Germline CDR1 SGHDN, CDR2 FVKESK. The V end was cut by 0 bases, the J end by 0 bases, with 5 bases between. The CDR3 consists of 15 residues. The whole variable domain, filled in from reference TRBV14 and TRBJ1-4, reads EAGVTQFPSHSVIEKGQTVTLRCDPISGHDNLYWYRRVMGKEIKFLLHFVKESKQDESGMPNNRFLAERTGGTYSTLKVQPAELEDSGVYFCASSQDLATNEKLFFGSGTQLSVL.

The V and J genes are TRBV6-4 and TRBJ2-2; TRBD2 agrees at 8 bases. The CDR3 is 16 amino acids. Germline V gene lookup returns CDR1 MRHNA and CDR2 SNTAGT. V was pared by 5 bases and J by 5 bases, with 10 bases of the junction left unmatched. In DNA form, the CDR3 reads TGTGCCAGCAGTTTCCTTCCGGGACTAGGAACCGGGGAGCTGTTTTTT. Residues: CASSFLPGLGTGELFF.

The CDR3 here is CASSPGRSRGGSYEQYF. The DNA of the CDR3 is TGTGCCAGCTCACCCGGCAGGTCCCGGGGAGGGTCCTACGAGCAGTACTTC. The rearrangement uses TRBV18 and TRBJ2-7, with 7 bases lining up with TRBD2. Looked up from germline, CDR1 is KGHSH and CDR2 is LQKENI. The length of the CDR3 is 17 residues. The V gene end was trimmed by 3 bases and the J gene end by 1 base; junction bases not matched to a gene: 12.

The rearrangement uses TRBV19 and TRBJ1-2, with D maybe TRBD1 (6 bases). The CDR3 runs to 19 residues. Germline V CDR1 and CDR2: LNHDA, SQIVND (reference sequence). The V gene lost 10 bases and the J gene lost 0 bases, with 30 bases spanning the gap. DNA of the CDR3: TGTGCCACTTCTCACCCGCCGGGATCCGGACAGCAACCTAACTATGGCTACACCTTC. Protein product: CATSHPPGSGQQPNYGYTF.

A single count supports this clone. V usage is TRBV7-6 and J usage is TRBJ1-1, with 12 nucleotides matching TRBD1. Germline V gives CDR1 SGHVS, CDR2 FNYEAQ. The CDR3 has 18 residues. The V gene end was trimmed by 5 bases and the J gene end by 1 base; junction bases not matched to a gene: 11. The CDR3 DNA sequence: TGTGCCAGCAGCGCCGGAAAGGGGACAGGGGGCGAGAACACTGAAGCTTTCTTT. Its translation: CASSAGKGTGGENTEAFF.